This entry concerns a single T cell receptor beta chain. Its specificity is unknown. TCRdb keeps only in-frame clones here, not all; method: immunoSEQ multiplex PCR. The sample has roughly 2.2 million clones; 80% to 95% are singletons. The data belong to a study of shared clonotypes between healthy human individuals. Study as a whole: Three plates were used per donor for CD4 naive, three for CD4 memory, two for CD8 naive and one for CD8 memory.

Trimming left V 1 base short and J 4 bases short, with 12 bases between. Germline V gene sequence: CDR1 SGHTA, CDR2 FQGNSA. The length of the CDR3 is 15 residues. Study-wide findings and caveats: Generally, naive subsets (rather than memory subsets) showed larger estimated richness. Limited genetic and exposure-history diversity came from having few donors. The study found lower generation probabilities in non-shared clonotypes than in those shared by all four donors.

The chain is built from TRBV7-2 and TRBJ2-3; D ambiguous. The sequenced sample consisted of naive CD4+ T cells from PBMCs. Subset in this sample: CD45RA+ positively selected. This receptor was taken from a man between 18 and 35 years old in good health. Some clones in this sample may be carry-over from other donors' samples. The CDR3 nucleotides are TGTGCCAGCAGCTTAGGCCGTGCGTTCGCAGATACGCAGTATTTT. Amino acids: CASSLGRAFADTQYF.